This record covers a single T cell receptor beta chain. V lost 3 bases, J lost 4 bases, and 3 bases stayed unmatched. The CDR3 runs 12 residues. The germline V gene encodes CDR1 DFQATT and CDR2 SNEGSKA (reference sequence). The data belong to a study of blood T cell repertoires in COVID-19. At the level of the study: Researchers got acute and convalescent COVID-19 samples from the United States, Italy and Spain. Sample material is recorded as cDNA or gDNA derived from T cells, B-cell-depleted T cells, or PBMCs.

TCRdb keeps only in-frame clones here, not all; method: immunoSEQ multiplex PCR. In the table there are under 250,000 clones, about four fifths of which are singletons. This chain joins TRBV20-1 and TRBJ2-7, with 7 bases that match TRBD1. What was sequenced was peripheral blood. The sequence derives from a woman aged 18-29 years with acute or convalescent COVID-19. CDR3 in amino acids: CSASRGPYEQYF. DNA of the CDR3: TGCAGTGCTAGTAGGGGGCCATACGAGCAGTACTTC.